These 4 T cell receptor beta chains share one sample of origin, sequenced in a study of T cell responses to AZD1222 COVID-19 vaccine. Assay used: immunoSEQ multiplex PCR; TCRdb lists only in-frame clones, some missing. The sample records over 150,000 clones, over 75% being singletons. Sequencing was performed on peripheral blood, taken on day 0 of AZD1222 vaccination. Source of these receptors: an adult in good health.

This clone was detected only once. The chain combines TRBV30 with TRBJ2-7, with D possibly being TRBD1 (6 bases). This CDR3 has 15 amino acids. Trimming cost V 1 base and J 11 bases, with 24 bases left between them. Per the germline V gene, CDR1 is GTSNPN and CDR2 is SVGIG (reference sequence). DNA for the CDR3: TGTGCCTGGAGTGCCGTGGGGACACCTACCCCCCTGGAGTACTTC. It yields the protein CAWSAVGTPTPLEYF. Full variable domain (remainder filled in from reference TRBV30 and TRBJ2-7): SQTIHQWPATLVQPVGSPLSLECTVEGTSNPNLYWYRQAAGRGLQLLFYSVGIGQISSEVPQNLSASRPQDRQFILSSKKLLLSDSGFYLCAWSAVGTPTPLEYFGPGTRLTVT.

This rearrangement joins TRBV7-8 to TRBJ1-2; unclear D gene. CDR3 length equals 16 residues. The V gene lost 1 base and the J gene lost 0 bases, with 12 bases spanning the gap. In germline, CDR1 is SGHVS, CDR2 FQNEAQ. The CDR3 loop reads CASSLVRSATNYGYTF. CDR3 in DNA: TGTGCCAGCAGCTTAGTACGCTCGGCAACTAACTATGGCTACACCTTC.

This chain links TRBV19 with TRBJ1-6, with D perhaps TRBD1 (5 bases). Trimming took off 0 bases at V and 10 bases at J, with 10 bases between the two ends. The CDR3 is 14 residues long. Germline V gene data show CDR1 as LNHDA and CDR2 as SQIVND (reference sequence). CDR3 loop: CASSIDRETSPLHF. CDR3 DNA sequence: TGTGCCAGTAGTATAGACAGGGAGACATCACCCCTCCACTTT.

The genes are TRBV5-4 and TRBJ2-3, with D possibly TRBD2 on 7 matching bases. The CDR3 has 15 amino acids. CDR1 and CDR2 (germline): SGHNT, YYREEE (reference sequence). V lost 0 bases and J 3 bases, leaving 11 bases between the germline ends. The CDR3 loop reads CASSLDGGATDTQYF. The CDR3 region has the DNA TGTGCCAGCAGCTTGGATGGGGGGGCGACAGATACGCAGTATTTT. The full variable domain, its missing parts supplied by reference TRBV5-4 and TRBJ2-3, is ETGVTQSPTHLIKTRGQQVTLRCSSQSGHNTVSWYQQALGQGPQFIFQYYREEENGRGNFPPRFSGLQFPNYSSELNVNALELDDSALYLCASSLDGGATDTQYFGPGTRLTVL.